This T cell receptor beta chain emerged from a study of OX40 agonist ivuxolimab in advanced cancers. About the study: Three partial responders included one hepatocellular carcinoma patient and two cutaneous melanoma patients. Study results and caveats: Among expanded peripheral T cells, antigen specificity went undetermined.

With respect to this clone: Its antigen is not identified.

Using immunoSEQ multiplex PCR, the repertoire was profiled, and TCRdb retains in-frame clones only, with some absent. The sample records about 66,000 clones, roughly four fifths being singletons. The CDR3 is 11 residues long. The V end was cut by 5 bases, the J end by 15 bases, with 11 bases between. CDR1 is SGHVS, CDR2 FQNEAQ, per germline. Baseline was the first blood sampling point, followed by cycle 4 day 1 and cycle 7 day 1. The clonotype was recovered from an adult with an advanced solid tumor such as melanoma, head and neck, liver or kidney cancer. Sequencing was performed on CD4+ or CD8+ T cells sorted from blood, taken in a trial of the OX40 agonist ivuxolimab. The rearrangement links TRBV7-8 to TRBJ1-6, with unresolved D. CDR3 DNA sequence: TGTGCCAGCAGCATTGGGGAACTCCTCCACTTT. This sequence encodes CASSIGELLHF.